What follows describes a single T cell receptor beta chain. The source of the sample is a study of blood T cell repertoires in COVID-19. Study information: Nucleic acid was either cDNA or gDNA, and it came from T cells, B-cell-depleted T cells, or PBMCs.

Original methodology: By means of reference gene primer amplification, nucleated cell counts were estimated. Using immunoSEQ multiplex PCR, the repertoire was profiled, and TCRdb retains in-frame clones only, with some absent. V and J calls and clone size are those listed in that table; D and trimming were worked out from the DNA. The sample carries a few hundred thousand clones, under 90% recorded once. The CDR3 runs 14 residues. The germline CDR1 and CDR2 sequences are LGHNA and YNFKEQ. The V gene lost 6 bases and the J gene lost 4 bases, with 13 bases spanning the gap. Cohorts were assigned according to the clinical history that participants reported. Two negative PCRs, clearance, or symptom resolution were required of recovered Cohort 3 donors.

The clonotype originates from a man under 40 who had recovered from COVID-19. Input material: PBMCs or T cells enriched from blood (not recorded which). The chain employs TRBV4-2 and TRBJ2-1; tentatively, D is TRBD2 (5 bases). CDR3 residues: CASSPSGDYNEQFF. In DNA form, the CDR3 reads TGTGCCAGCAGTCCCAGCGGAGATTACAATGAGCAGTTCTTC.